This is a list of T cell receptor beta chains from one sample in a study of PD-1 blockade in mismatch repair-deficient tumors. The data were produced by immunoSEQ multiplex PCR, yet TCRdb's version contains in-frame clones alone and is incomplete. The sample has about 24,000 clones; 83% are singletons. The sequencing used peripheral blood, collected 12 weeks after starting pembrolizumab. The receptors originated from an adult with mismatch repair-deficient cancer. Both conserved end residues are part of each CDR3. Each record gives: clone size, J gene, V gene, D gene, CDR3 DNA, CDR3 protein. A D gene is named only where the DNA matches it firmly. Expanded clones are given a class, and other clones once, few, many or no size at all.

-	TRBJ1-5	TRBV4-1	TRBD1	TGCGCCAGCAGCCAGGGCACAGGGGTGGGTCAGCCCCAGCATTTT	CASSQGTGVGQPQHF
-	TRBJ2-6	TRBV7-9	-	TGTGCCAGCAGCCCCCTCATCTCTGGGGCCAACGTCCTGACTTTC	CASSPLISGANVLTF
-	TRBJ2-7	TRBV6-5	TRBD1	TGTGCCAGCAGTTACTCGGGGACAGGGACCTACGAGCAGTACTTC	CASSYSGTGTYEQYF
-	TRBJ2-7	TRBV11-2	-	TGTGCCAGCAGCTTAGATCAAGGTGACAGGCCTCGCTCCTACGAGCAGTACTTC	CASSLDQGDRPRSYEQYF
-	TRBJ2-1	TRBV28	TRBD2	TGTGCCAGCAGTTCAGGACTAGAAACTCGCAATGAGCAGTTCTTC	CASSSGLETRNEQFF
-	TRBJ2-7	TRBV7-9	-	TGTGCCAGCAGCTCGCCTTCAGGGGGAGGGTACGAGCAGTACTTC	CASSSPSGGGYEQYF
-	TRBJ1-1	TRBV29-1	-	TGCAGCGTGTTACAGAGGCGGTACGGCACTGAAGCTTTCTTT	CSVLQRRYGTEAFF
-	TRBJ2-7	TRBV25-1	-	TGTGCCAGCAGTGAGACGAAACGGAGCGAGCAGTACTTC	CASSETKRSEQYF
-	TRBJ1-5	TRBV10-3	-	TGTGCCATCAGTGCCCGGGGGGGCGAGGTCTCGCAGCCCCAGCATTTT	CAISARGGEVSQPQHF
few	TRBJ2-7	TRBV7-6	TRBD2	TGTGCCAGCAGCCCCCGGTACGGGAGGGCCCCGAATTACGAGCAGTACTTC	CASSPRYGRAPNYEQYF
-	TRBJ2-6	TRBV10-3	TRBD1	TGTGCCATCAGTTACACGAGACAGGGGGCGGGTGGGGCCAACGTCCTGACTTTC	CAISYTRQGAGGANVLTF
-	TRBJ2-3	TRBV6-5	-	TGTGCCAGCAGTTGGAGACTCCTCACAGATACGCAGTATTTT	CASSWRLLTDTQYF
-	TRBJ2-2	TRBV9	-	TGTGCCAGCAGCCCGAGGCAGGGTACCGGGGAGCTGTTTTTT	CASSPRQGTGELFF
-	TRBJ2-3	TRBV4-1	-	TGCGCCAGCAGCCAAGAATCTGCCACAGATACGCAGTATTTT	CASSQESATDTQYF
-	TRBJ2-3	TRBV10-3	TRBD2	TGTGCCATCAGTAACTGGGGGTCTAGCGGGACAGACTCCCGACCCAATACGCAGTATTTT	CAISNWGSSGTDSRPNTQYF
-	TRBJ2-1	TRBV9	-	TGTGCCAGCAGCCCCGGGACCGCGTACAATGAGCAGTTCTTC	CASSPGTAYNEQFF